A selection of T cell receptor beta chains follows, all from one sample in a study of blood T cell repertoires in COVID-19. The repertoire was sequenced with immunoSEQ multiplex PCR; TCRdb's copy has only in-frame clones and lacks some. The sample has 65,000 to 75,000 clones, more than 85% seen once. Input material: peripheral blood. All receptors derive from a human donor with active COVID-19. The donor label of this sample is uncertain. CDR3s leave out the opening cysteine and the closing phenylalanine or tryptophan. The order of the fields is V gene, J gene, CDR3 length, CDR3 protein.

TRBV7-8	TRBJ1-6	11	ASSLDRESPLH
TRBV5-6	TRBJ2-3	16	ASSWSGGRSGLTDTQY
TRBV10-2	TRBJ1-1	12	ASSDVQGSTEAF
TRBV18	TRBJ1-1	13	ASSPGTGGSTEAF
TRBV6-4	TRBJ2-6	14	ASSGQGAAGANVLT
TRBV2	TRBJ2-1	11	ARGGEGYNEQF
TRBV27	TRBJ1-5	12	ASSDIARDQPQH
TRBV5-1	TRBJ2-3	15	ASSSPQTGGPRNTQY
TRBV5-4	TRBJ1-1	11	ASSRDRNTEAF
TRBV5-4	TRBJ2-3	14	ASSLVLAQGIDTQY
TRBV19	TRBJ1-2	11	ASSNIDSYGYT
TRBV4-2	TRBJ1-2	14	ASSQGGQGSNYGYT
TRBV6-5	TRBJ1-2	13	ASSREKGANYGYT
TRBV10-2	TRBJ2-7	13	ASNNPGTSFFEQY
TRBV2	TRBJ2-2	11	ACNRGGVGELF
TRBV24-1	TRBJ1-2	13	ATSTPWDRASGYT
TRBV15	TRBJ1-5	12	ATSSGRTAQPQH
TRBV6-5	TRBJ1-1	13	ASSSGTGAVTEAF
TRBV13	TRBJ2-1	12	ASSLPGSYNEQF
TRBV7-3	TRBJ1-1	11	ASSPIVGTEAF
TRBV11-3	TRBJ1-1	12	ASSFVTGNTEAF
TRBV7-9	TRBJ1-5	12	ASSSDGHREPQH